This TCR beta chain derives from a study of blood T cell repertoires in COVID-19. Study details: Researchers got acute and convalescent COVID-19 samples from the United States, Italy and Spain. T cells, B-cell-depleted T cells, or PBMCs provided the cDNA or gDNA that served as material.

In the source study's methods: Estimates of nucleated cell counts were drawn from the amplification of reference gene primers. Generated by immunoSEQ multiplex PCR, the TCRdb table keeps only in-frame clones and is missing some. V and J calls and clone size follow that table, whereas D and trimming were derived from the DNA. Among fewer than 250,000 clones listed, approximately 91% were seen once. Deletions cut 0 bases from V and 3 bases from J, with 9 bases between. Germline V gene sequence: CDR1 SGHKS, CDR2 YYEKEE (reference sequence). The CDR3 has 14 amino acids. Sequencing was performed on peripheral blood. This chain connects TRBV5-5 to TRBJ1-1; D perhaps matches TRBD1 (5 bases). The TCR sequence derives from a middle-aged man with acute or convalescent COVID-19. The CDR3 loop is CASSLVPGDTEAFF. The CDR3 DNA sequence: TGTGCCAGCAGCTTGGTTCCGGGGGACACTGAAGCTTTCTTT. The entire variable domain, with the rest obtained from reference TRBV5-5 and TRBJ1-1, is as follows: DAGVTQSPTHLIKTRGQQVTLRCSPISGHKSVSWYQQVLGQGPQFIFQYYEKEERGRGNFPDRFSARQFPNYSSELNVNALLLGDSALYLCASSLVPGDTEAFFGQGTRLTVV.